This record covers a single T cell receptor (beta chain). This entry is derived from a study of blood T cell repertoires in COVID-19. Overall study context: From T cells, B-cell-depleted T cells, or PBMCs came the material, which was cDNA or gDNA.

Methods used by the authors: Counts of nucleated cells, estimated from reference gene primer amplification, were obtained. Here immunoSEQ multiplex PCR was the method, and the copy in TCRdb shows in-frame clones only, minus some. That table supplies the V and J calls and clone size; D and trimming were determined from the DNA. The data contain about 310,000 clones, around nine tenths of them seen just once; the ten biggest clones take up over 1%. Germline V gives CDR1 MNHEY, CDR2 SVGAGI. Deletions cut 2 bases from V and 3 bases from J, with 13 bases between. The CDR3 runs to 15 residues. V and J are TRBV6-5 and TRBJ1-1, with D maybe TRBD1 (5 bases). This TCR was recovered from a man between 70 and 80 years old with acute or convalescent COVID-19. Sequenced input: peripheral blood. The CDR3 DNA reads TGTGCCAGCAGTTACGGGGGGGTTCGGTACACTGAAGCTTTCTTT. Encoded protein: CASSYGGVRYTEAFF.